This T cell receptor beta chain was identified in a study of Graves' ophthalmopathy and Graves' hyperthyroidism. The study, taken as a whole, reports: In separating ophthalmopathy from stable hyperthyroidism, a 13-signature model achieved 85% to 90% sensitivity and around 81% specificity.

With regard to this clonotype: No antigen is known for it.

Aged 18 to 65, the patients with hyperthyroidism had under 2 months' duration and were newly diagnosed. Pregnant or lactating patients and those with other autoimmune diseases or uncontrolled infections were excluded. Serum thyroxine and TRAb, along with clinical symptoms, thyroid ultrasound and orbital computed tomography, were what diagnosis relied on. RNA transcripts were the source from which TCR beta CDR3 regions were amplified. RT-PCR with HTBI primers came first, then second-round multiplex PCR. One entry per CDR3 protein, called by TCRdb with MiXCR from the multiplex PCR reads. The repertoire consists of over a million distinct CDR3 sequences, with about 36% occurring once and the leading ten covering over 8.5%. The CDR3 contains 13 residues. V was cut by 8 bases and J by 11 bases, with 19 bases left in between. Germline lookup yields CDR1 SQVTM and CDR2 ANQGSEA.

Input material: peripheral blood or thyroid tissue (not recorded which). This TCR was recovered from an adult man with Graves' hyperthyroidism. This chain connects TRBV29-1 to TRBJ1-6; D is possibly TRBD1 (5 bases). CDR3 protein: CSLMGPPRAPLHF. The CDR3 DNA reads TGCAGCTTAATGGGGCCCCCCAGAGCACCCCTCCACTTT.